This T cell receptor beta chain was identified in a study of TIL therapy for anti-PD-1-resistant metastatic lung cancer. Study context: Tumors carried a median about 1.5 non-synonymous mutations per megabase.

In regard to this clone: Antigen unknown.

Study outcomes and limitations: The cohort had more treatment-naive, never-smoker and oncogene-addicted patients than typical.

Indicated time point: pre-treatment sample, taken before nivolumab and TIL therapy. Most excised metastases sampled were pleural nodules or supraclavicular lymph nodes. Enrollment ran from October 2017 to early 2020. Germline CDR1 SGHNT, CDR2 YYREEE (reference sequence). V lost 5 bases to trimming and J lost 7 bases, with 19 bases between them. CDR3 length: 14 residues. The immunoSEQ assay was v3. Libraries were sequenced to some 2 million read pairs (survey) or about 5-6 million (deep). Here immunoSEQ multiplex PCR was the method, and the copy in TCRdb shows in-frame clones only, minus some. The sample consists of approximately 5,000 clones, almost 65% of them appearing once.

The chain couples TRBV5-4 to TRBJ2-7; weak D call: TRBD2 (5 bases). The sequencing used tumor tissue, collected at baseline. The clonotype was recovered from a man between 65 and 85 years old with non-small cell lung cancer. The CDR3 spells CASSVVLRDQEQYF. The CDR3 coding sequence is TGTGCCAGCAGTGTGGTTCTCCGGGATCAAGAGCAGTACTTC. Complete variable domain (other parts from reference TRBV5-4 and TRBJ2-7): ETGVTQSPTHLIKTRGQQVTLRCSSQSGHNTVSWYQQALGQGPQFIFQYYREEENGRGNFPPRFSGLQFPNYSSELNVNALELDDSALYLCASSVVLRDQEQYFGPGTRLTVT.